A single sample gave rise to the 21 T cell receptor beta chains below, sequenced in a study of blood T cell repertoires in COVID-19. The protocol was immunoSEQ multiplex PCR, while the TCRdb copy is restricted to in-frame clones and leaves out a portion. The sample contains over 85,000 clones, about 90% of which appear only once. The sequencing sample was made of peripheral blood. The receptor set was obtained from a human donor in a cohort sampled during active COVID-19.

The rearrangement joins TRBV24-1 to TRBJ2-2, with D possibly being TRBD2 (6 bases). Germline loops: CDR1 KGHDR, CDR2 SFDVKD. Between the trimmed V and J ends, which lost 5 bases and 2 bases, there was a span of 23 bases. The CDR3 has 19 amino acids. The CDR3 DNA reads TGTGCCACCAGTGCCGTCAAGGGAGGCCGGAGCACCAACACCGGGGAGCTGTTTTTT. As protein: CATSAVKGGRSTNTGELFF.

The DNA of the CDR3 is TGTGCCAGCAGCCGAGGGGGGGCACCAGATACGCAGTATTTT. Translation: CASSRGGAPDTQYF. The chain employs TRBV7-3 and TRBJ2-3; possibly TRBD2 for D (7 bases). V was shortened by 5 bases and J by 4 bases, with 13 bases between the two germline ends. From germline, CDR1 is SGHTA and CDR2 FQGTGA. This CDR3 has 14 amino acids.

This CDR3 is CASGQAGTGYGYTF. Written as DNA, the CDR3 is TGTGCCAGTGGACAGGCCGGGACAGGGTATGGCTACACCTTC. This chain connects TRBV10-3 to TRBJ1-2; 9 nucleotides align to TRBD1. Unmatched junction bases numbered 11, after V lost 10 bases and J lost 5 bases. From germline, CDR1 is ENHRY and CDR2 SYGVKD. This CDR3 is built from 14 residues.

CDR3 protein: CASSTSGWGGELFF. In DNA form, the CDR3 reads TGTGCCAGTTCGACTAGCGGTTGGGGAGGGGAGCTGTTTTTT. V is TRBV19 and J is TRBJ2-2; TRBD2 agrees at 9 bases. Trimming at V came to 8 bases and at J to 8 bases, leaving 9 bases not matched to a gene. CDR3 length: 14 residues. CDR1 LNHDA and CDR2 SQIVND come from the germline V gene (reference sequence).

This clone was observed once. The chain employs TRBV21-1 and TRBJ2-5; TRBD2, as called in the table, went unchecked against the DNA. TRBV21-1 is shown as a pseudogene. The CDR3 runs to 16 residues. CDR3 nucleotides: TGTGCCAGCAGGAGAGGAGGGACTAGCGGTGAAGAGACCCAGTACTTC. Protein: CASRRGGTSGEETQYF.

J is TRBJ2-1 and V is TRBV18; 13 bases line up with TRBD2. The CDR3 covers 16 residues. Trimming cost V 2 bases and J 8 bases; bases outside gene matches: 6. Germline V gene data show CDR1 as KGHSH and CDR2 as LQKENI. CDR3 sequence reads: CASSPWGLAGNYEQFF. In nucleotides, the CDR3 is TGTGCCAGCTCACCATGGGGACTAGCGGGGAACTATGAGCAGTTCTTC.

V gene TRBV9 combines with J gene TRBJ2-4; TRBD1 agrees at 10 bases. CDR1 is SGDLS and CDR2 is YYNGEE in the germline V gene. V lost 4 bases, J lost 1 base, and 5 bases stayed unmatched. There are 16 residues in the CDR3. As DNA, the CDR3 is TGTGCCAGCAGCCCCAGACAGGGGGCGGCCAAAAACATTCAGTACTTC. Encoded protein: CASSPRQGAAKNIQYF. The complete variable domain, with remaining parts taken from reference TRBV9 and TRBJ2-4, reads DSGVTQTPKHLITATGQRVTLRCSPRSGDLSVYWYQQSLDQGLQFLIQYYNGEERAKGNILERFSAQQFPDLHSELNLSSLELGDSALYFCASSPRQGAAKNIQYFGAGTRLSVL.

This clone came up a few times. Germline and junction disagree at one end, which may indicate a read error. The rearrangement uses TRBV7-7 and TRBJ2-1; 9 bases align to TRBD1. CDR3 size: 15 residues. CDR1 is SSHAT and CDR2 is FNYEAQ in the germline V gene (reference sequence). In nucleotides, the CDR3 is TGTGCTAGCAGCCCCGGGACAGGGACACACAATGAGCAGTTCTTC. Protein: CASSPGTGTHNEQFF.

The chain employs TRBV7-9 and TRBJ2-5, with TRBD1 matching 7 bases. Unmatched junction bases numbered 4, after V lost 4 bases and J lost 5 bases. The CDR3 runs 13 residues. The germline CDR1 and CDR2 sequences are SEHNR and FQNEAQ (reference sequence). This CDR3 is CASSSRGLETQYF. For the CDR3, the DNA is TGTGCCAGCAGCTCCAGGGGGTTGGAGACCCAGTACTTC. The full variable domain, completed using reference TRBV7-9 and TRBJ2-5, is DTGVSQNPRHKITKRGQNVTFRCDPISEHNRLYWYRQTLGQGPEFLTYFQNEAQLEKSRLLSDRFSAERPKGSFSTLEIQRTEQGDSAMYLCASSSRGLETQYFGPGTRLLVL.

CDR3 region: CASSQGGLNNQPQHF. The DNA of the CDR3 is TGTGCCAGCAGCCAGGGGGGGTTAAACAATCAGCCCCAGCATTTT. The J gene is TRBJ1-5, the V gene TRBV3-1 (or the pseudogene TRBV3-2); possibly TRBD1 for D (5 bases). The ends were cut back, 3 bases at V and 3 bases at J, with 12 bases in the middle. Germline loops: CDR1 LGHDT, CDR2 YNNKEL (reference sequence). The CDR3 length is 15 residues.

The chain couples TRBV5-6 to TRBJ2-7, with D unresolved. The CDR3 sequence is 14 residues long. Germline lookup yields CDR1 SGHDT and CDR2 YYEEEE. V was pared by 4 bases and J by 0 bases, with 11 bases between. The CDR3 loop is CASSVGPGSYEQYF. The CDR3 nucleotides read TGTGCCAGCAGCGTTGGCCCAGGCTCCTACGAGCAGTACTTC.

This chain uses TRBV29-1 with TRBJ2-7, with TRBD2 identical over 8 bases. Trimming cost V 6 bases and J 5 bases; bases outside gene matches: 12. The CDR3 is 14 amino acids. In germline, CDR1 is SQVTM, CDR2 ANQGSEA. CDR3 nucleotide sequence: TGCAGCGTATCCGCCCCGGGGACTAGAGACGAGCAGTACTTC. Translating gives CSVSAPGTRDEQYF.

The CDR3 loop reads CASKRAGNNQPQHF. CDR3 DNA sequence: TGTGCCAGCAAGAGGGCTGGGAATAATCAGCCCCAGCATTTT. This chain links TRBV27 with TRBJ1-5; the D is unclear. Germline V CDR1 and CDR2: MNHEY, SMNVEV (reference sequence). CDR3 length: 14 residues. Trimming left V 7 bases short and J 4 bases short, with 14 bases between.

This chain links TRBV3-1 (or the pseudogene TRBV3-2) with TRBJ2-3, with TRBD2 as a possible D gene (8 bases). This CDR3 is 18 amino acids long. In germline, CDR1 is LGHDT, CDR2 YNNKEL (reference sequence). V lost 0 bases and J 9 bases, leaving 25 bases between the germline ends. This CDR3 is CASSQEPTGTAGAKTQYF. Here the CDR3 DNA reads TGTGCCAGCAGCCAAGAACCGACTGGGACAGCGGGAGCAAAAACGCAGTATTTT.

This chain links TRBV9 with TRBJ2-1; TRBD1 might be the D (5 bases). The CDR3 has 14 amino acids. Trimming left V 0 bases short and J 7 bases short, with 11 bases between. CDR1 is SGDLS, CDR2 YYNGEE, per germline. The CDR3 loop reads CASSVGPGLNEQFF. The CDR3 bases are TGTGCCAGCAGCGTAGGTCCAGGGCTAAATGAGCAGTTCTTC.

The J gene is TRBJ1-6, the V gene TRBV2, with a weak D call TRBD1 (6 bases). Germline V lookup: CDR1 SNHLY, CDR2 FYNNEI. V shed 8 bases and J shed 5 bases, with 10 bases lying between them. The CDR3 consists of 13 residues. CDR3 in amino acids: CASAQGNNSPLHF. The CDR3 nucleotides read TGTGCCAGCGCCCAGGGGAATAATTCACCCCTCCACTTT. Full variable domain (outside the CDR3, taken from reference TRBV2 and TRBJ1-6): EPEVTQTPSHQVTQMGQEVILRCVPISNHLYFYWYRQILGQKVEFLVSFYNNEISEKSEIFDDQFSVERPDGSNFTLKIRSTKLEDSAMYFCASAQGNNSPLHFGNGTRLTVT.

V and J are TRBV4-1 and TRBJ2-3; a weak D match, TRBD1 (5 bases). CDR1 and CDR2 (germline): MGHRA, YSYEKL. V lost 2 bases, J lost 1 base, and 10 bases lay in between. The CDR3 runs to 15 residues. This CDR3 reads CASSQFQGGTDTQYF. The CDR3 DNA follows: TGCGCCAGCAGCCAATTCCAGGGCGGCACAGATACGCAGTATTTT.

The J gene is TRBJ2-3, the V gene TRBV28, with 9 bases that match TRBD2. Trimming took 3 bases from V and 7 from J; bases not matched to a gene: 5. The CDR3 is made up of 14 amino acids. CDR1 and CDR2 (germline): MDHEN, SYDVKM. CDR3: CASSFGGRANTQYF. CDR3 nucleotides: TGTGCCAGCAGTTTTGGCGGGAGGGCCAATACGCAGTATTTT.

The V gene is TRBV19, the J gene TRBJ1-1; possible D gene TRBD1, 6 bases. Trimming removed 2 bases at V and 8 bases at J, with 15 bases between. CDR1 is LNHDA and CDR2 is SQIVND in the germline V gene (reference sequence). This CDR3 contains 14 residues. The CDR3 loop reads CASSIRRGGPEAFF. The DNA for the CDR3 is TGTGCCAGTAGTATAAGAAGGGGGGGCCCCGAAGCTTTCTTT.

The chain recombines TRBV28 with TRBJ1-2, with a tentative D call TRBD1 (5 bases). CDR3 length equals 14 residues. Germline assignment: CDR1 MDHEN and CDR2 SYDVKM. The ends were cut back, 5 bases at V and 0 bases at J, with 10 bases in the middle. The chain's CDR3 is CASSPRGANYGYTF. CDR3 DNA: TGTGCCAGCAGTCCTCGGGGGGCTAACTATGGCTACACCTTC.

The V gene is TRBV19, the J gene TRBJ1-6; 8 nucleotides agree with TRBD1. With 7 bases clipped from V and 5 bases from J, the junction kept 7 bases outside the gene matches. The CDR3 has 15 residues. CDR1 and CDR2 from the germline V gene are LNHDA and SQIVND (reference sequence). The CDR3 DNA is TGTGCCAGTAACCGCCAGGGGGCGAATAATTCACCCCTCCACTTT. Translating it yields CASNRQGANNSPLHF.